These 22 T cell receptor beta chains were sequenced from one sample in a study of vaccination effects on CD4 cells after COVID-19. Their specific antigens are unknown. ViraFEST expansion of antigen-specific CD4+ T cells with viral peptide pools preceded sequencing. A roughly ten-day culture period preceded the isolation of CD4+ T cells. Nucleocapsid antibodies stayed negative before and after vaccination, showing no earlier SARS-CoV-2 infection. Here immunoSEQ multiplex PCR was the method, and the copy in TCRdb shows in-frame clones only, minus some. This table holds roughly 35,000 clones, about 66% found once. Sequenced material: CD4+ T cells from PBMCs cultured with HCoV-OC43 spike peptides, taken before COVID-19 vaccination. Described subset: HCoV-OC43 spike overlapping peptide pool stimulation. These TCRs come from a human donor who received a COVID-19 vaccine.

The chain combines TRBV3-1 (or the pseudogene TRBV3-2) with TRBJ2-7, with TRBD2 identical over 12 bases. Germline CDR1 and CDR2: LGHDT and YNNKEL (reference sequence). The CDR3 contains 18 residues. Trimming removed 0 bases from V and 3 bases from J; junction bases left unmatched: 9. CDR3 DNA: TGTGCCAGCAGCCAAGATGGGCTAGCGGGAGGGCCGGGCTACGAGCAGTACTTC. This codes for CASSQDGLAGGPGYEQYF.

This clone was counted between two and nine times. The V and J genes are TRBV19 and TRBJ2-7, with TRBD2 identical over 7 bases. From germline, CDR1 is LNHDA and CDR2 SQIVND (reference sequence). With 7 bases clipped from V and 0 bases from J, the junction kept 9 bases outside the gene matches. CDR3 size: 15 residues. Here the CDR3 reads CASKSGGSPSYEQYF. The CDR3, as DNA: TGTGCCAGTAAATCCGGGGGGTCCCCCTCCTACGAGCAGTACTTC.

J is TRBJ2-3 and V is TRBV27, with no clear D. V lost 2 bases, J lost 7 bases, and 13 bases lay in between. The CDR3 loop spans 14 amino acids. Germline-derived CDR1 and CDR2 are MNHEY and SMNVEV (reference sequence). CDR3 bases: TGTGCCAGCAGTTTAGGCTTGAACCCGCATACGCAGTATTTT. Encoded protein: CASSLGLNPHTQYF.

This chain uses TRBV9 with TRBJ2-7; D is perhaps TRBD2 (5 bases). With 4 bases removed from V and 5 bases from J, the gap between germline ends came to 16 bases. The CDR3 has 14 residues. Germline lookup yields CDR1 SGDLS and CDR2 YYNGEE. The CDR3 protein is CASSPMPGIHEQYF. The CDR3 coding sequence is TGTGCCAGCAGCCCTATGCCCGGGATCCACGAGCAGTACTTC.

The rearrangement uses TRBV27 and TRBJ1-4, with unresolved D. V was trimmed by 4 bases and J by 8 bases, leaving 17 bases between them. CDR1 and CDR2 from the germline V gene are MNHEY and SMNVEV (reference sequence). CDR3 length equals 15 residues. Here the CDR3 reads CASSSMSGYDEKLFF. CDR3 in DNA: TGTGCCAGCAGTTCCATGTCGGGCTACGACGAAAAACTGTTTTTT.

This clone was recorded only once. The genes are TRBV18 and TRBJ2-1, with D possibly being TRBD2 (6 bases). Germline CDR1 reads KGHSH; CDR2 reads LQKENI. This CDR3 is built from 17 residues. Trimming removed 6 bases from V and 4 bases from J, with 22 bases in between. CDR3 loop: CASSLNDLGTQYNEQFF. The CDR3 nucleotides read TGTGCCAGCTCCCTTAATGACCTAGGGACTCAATACAATGAGCAGTTCTTC.

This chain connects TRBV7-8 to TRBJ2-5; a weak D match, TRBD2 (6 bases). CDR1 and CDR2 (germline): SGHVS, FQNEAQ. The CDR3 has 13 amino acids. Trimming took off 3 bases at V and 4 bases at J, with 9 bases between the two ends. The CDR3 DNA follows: TGTGCCAGCAGCTTCGGGGGACGAGAGACCCAGTACTTC. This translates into CASSFGGRETQYF.

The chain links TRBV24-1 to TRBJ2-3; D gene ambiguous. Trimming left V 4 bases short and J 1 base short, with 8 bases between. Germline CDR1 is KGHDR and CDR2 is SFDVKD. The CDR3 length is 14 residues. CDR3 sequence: CATSDWHGTDTQYF. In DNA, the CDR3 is TGTGCCACCAGTGACTGGCATGGCACAGATACGCAGTATTTT.

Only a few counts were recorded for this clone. CDR3 nucleotide sequence: TGCGCCAGCAGCCCGAGGGTCACCACATGGGCCTACGAGCAGTACTTC. Its protein product is CASSPRVTTWAYEQYF. The V gene is TRBV5-1, the J gene TRBJ2-7; perhaps TRBD2 as D (5 bases). CDR1 and CDR2 (germline): SGHRS, YFSETQ. CDR3 size: 16 residues. The V end lost 4 bases, the J end lost 2 bases, and 19 bases lay between the germline ends.

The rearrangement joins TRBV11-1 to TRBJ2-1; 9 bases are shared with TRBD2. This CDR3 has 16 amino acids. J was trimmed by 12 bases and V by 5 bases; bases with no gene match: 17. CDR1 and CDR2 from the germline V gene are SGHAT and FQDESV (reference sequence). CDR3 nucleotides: TGTGCCAGCAGCCTCCTAGGGGGCGGGGGGGCCAGGGGGCAGTTCTTC. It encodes CASSLLGGGGARGQFF.

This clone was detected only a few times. CDR3: CASSENSASTQETQYF. The CDR3 DNA follows: TGTGCCAGCAGTGAGAACTCGGCCAGCACTCAAGAGACCCAGTACTTC. This chain uses TRBV6-1 with TRBJ2-5; no firm D call. The germline V gene has CDR1 MNHNS and CDR2 SASEGT. This CDR3 spans 16 amino acids. The V end was cut by 3 bases, the J end by 2 bases, with 16 bases between.

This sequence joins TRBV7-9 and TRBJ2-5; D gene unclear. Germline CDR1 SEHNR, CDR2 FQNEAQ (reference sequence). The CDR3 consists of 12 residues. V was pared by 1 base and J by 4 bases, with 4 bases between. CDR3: CASSLGRETQYF. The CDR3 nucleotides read TGTGCCAGCAGCTTAGGCAGAGAGACCCAGTACTTC.

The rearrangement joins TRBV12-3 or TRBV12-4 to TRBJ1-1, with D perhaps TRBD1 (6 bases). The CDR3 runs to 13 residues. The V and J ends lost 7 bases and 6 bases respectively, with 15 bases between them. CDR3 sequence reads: CASTLTGLAEAFF. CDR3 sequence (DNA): TGTGCCAGCACCCTGACAGGTTTGGCTGAAGCTTTCTTT.

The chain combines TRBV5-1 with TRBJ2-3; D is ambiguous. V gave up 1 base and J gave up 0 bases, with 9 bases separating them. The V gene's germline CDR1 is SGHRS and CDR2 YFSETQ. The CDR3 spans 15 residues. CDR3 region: CASSLFMVSTDTQYF. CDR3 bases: TGCGCCAGCAGCTTGTTTATGGTCAGCACAGATACGCAGTATTTT.

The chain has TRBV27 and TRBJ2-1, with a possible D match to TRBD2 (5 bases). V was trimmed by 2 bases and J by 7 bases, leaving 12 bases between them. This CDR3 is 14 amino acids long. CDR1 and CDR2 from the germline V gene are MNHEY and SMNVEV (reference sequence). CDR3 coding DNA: TGTGCCAGCAGTTTAGAACGGGGTGAGAATGAGCAGTTCTTC. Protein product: CASSLERGENEQFF.

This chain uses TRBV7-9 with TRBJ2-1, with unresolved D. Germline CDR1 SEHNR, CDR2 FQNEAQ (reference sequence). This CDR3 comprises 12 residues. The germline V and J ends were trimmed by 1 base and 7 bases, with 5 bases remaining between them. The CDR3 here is CASSLDSNEQFF. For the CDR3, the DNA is TGTGCCAGCAGCTTAGACTCAAATGAGCAGTTCTTC.

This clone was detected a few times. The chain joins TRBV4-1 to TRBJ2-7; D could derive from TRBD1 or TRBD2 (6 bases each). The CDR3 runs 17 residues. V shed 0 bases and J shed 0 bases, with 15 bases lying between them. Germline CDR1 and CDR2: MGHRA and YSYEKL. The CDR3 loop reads CASSQEGAGQNSYEQYF. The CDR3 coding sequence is TGCGCCAGCAGCCAAGAGGGGGCGGGGCAAAACTCCTACGAGCAGTACTTC.

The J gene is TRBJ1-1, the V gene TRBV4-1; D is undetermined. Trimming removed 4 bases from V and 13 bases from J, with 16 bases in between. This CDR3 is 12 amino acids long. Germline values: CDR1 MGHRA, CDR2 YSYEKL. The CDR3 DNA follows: TGCGCCAGCAGCCCAGAGAACCTGAATGTTTTCTTT. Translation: CASSPENLNVFF.

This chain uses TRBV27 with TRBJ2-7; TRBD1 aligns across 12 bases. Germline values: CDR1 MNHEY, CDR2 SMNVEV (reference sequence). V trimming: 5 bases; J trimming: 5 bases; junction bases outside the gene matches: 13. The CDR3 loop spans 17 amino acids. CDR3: CASSQPLGQGATNEQYF. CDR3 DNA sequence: TGTGCCAGCAGTCAACCTCTGGGACAGGGGGCGACGAACGAGCAGTACTTC.

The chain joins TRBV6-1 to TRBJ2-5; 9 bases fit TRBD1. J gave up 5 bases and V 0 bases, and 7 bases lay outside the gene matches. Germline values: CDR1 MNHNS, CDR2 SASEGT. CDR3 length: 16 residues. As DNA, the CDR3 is TGTGCCAGCAGTGAAGCGTACGACAGGGGGTGGGAGACCCAGTACTTC. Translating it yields CASSEAYDRGWETQYF.

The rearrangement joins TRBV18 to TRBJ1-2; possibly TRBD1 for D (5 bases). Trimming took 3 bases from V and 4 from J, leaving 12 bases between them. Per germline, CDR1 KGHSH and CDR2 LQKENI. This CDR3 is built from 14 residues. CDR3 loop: CASSPPGLIYGYTF. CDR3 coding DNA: TGTGCCAGCTCACCCCCAGGGCTAATCTATGGCTACACCTTC.

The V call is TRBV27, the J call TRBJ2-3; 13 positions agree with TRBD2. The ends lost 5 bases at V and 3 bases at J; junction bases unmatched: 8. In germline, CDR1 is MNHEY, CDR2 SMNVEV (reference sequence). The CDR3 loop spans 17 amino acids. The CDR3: CASSPRLAGGGTDTQYF. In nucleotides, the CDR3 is TGTGCCAGCAGTCCCCGACTAGCGGGGGGCGGGACAGATACGCAGTATTTT.